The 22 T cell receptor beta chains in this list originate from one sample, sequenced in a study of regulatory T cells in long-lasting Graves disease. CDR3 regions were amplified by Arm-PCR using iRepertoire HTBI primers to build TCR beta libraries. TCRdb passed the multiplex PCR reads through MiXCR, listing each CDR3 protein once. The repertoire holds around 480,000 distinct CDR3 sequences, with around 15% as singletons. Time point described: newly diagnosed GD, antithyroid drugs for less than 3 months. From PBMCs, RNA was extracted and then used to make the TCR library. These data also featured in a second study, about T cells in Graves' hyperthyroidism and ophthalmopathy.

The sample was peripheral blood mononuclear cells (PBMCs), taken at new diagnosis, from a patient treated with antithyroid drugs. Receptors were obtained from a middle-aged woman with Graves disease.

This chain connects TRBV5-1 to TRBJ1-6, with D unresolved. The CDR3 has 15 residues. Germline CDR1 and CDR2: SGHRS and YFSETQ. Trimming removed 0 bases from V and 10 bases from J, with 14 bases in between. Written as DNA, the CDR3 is TGCGCCAGCAGCTTGGCGGCCGACATTGGATCACCCCTCCACTTT. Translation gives CASSLAADIGSPLHF.

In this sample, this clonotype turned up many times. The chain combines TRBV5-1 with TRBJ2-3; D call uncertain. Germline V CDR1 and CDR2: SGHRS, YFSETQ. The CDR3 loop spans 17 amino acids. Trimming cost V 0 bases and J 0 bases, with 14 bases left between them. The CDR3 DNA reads TGCGCCAGCAGCTTGGCCAGGAAGTCGGCGAGCACAGATACGCAGTATTTT. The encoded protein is CASSLARKSASTDTQYF.

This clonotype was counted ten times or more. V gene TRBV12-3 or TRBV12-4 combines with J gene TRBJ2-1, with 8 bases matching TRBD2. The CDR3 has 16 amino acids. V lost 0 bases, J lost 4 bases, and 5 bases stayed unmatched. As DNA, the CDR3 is TGTGCCAGCAGTTTAGCTAGCGGGGCTTTTTACAATGAGCAGTTCTTC. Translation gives CASSLASGAFYNEQFF.

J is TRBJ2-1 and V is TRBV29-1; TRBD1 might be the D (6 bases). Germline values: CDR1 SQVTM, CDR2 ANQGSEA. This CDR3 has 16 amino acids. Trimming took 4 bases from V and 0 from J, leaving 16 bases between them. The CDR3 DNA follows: TGCAGCGTTGGCAGGGGTTCGGACAGCTCCTACAATGAGCAGTTCTTC. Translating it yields CSVGRGSDSSYNEQFF.

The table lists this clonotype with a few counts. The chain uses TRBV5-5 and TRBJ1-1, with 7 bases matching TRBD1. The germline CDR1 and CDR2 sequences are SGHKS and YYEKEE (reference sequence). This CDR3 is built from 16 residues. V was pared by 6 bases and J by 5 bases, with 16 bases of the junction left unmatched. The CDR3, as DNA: TGTGCCAGCACCGTGGAGGGGTTGAGGGGGCTGACTGAAGCTTTCTTT. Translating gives CASTVEGLRGLTEAFF.

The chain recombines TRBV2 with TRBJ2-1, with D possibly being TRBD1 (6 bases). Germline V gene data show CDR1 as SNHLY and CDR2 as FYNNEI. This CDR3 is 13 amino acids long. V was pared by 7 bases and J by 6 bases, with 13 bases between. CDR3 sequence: CASNNRVFNEQFF. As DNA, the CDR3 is TGTGCCAGCAATAACAGGGTTTTCAATGAGCAGTTCTTC.

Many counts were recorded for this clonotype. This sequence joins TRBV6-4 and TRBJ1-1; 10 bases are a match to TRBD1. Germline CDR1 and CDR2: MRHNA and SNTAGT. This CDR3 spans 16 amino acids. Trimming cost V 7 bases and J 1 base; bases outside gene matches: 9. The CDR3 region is CASTTPGQGSNTEAFF. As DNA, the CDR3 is TGTGCCAGCACCACGCCGGGACAGGGGTCGAACACTGAAGCTTTCTTT.

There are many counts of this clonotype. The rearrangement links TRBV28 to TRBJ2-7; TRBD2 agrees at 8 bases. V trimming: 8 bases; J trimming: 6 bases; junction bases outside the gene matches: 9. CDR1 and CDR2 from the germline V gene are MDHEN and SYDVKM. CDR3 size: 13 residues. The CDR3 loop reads CASLAGGGGEQYF. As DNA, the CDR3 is TGTGCCAGCCTCGCGGGGGGCGGGGGCGAGCAGTACTTC.

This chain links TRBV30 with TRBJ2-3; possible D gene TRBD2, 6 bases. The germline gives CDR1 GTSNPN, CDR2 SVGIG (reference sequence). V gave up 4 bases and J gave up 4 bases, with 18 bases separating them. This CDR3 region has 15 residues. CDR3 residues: CAWKRAVSTSDTQYF. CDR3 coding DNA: TGTGCCTGGAAGCGGGCAGTTAGCACCTCAGATACGCAGTATTTT.

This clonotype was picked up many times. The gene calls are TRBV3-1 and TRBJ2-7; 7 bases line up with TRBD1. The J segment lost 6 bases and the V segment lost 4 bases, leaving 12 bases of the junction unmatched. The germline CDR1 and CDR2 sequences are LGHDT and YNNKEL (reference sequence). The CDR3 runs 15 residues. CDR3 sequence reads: CASSPPGQPYGEQYF. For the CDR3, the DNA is TGTGCCAGCAGCCCGCCGGGACAGCCGTATGGCGAGCAGTACTTC.

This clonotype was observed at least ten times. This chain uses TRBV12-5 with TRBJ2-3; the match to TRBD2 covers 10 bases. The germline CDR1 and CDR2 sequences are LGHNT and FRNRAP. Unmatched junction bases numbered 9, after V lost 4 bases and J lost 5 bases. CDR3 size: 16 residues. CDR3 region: CASGSYLAGVGDTQYF. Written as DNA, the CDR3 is TGTGCTAGTGGTTCCTATCTAGCGGGGGTTGGAGATACGCAGTATTTT. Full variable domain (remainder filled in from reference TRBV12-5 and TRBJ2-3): DARVTQTPRHKVTEMGQEVTMRCQPILGHNTVFWYRQTMMQGLELLAYFRNRAPLDDSGMPKDRFSAEMPDATLATLKIQPSEPRDSAVYFCASGSYLAGVGDTQYFGPGTRLTVL.

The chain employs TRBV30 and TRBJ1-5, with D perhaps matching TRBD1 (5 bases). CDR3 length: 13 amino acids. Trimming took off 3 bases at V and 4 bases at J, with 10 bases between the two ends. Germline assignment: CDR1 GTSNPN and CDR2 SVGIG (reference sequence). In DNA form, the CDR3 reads TGTGCCTGGAGCAGGACAATGAATCAGCCCCAGCATTTT. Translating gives CAWSRTMNQPQHF.

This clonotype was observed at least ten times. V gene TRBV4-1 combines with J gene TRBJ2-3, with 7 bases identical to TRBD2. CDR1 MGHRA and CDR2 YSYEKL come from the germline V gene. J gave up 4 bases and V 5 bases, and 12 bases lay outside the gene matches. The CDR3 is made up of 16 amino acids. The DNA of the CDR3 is TGCGCCAGCAGCTACCGGGGAGGGCAGGGCGCAGATACGCAGTATTTT. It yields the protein CASSYRGGQGADTQYF.

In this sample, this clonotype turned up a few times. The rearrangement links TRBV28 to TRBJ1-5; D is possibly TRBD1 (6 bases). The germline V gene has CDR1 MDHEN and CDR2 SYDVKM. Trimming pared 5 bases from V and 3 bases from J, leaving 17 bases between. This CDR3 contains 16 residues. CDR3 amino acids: CASSPMAGVANQPQHF. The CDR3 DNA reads TGTGCCAGCAGTCCTATGGCAGGGGTGGCCAATCAGCCCCAGCATTTT.

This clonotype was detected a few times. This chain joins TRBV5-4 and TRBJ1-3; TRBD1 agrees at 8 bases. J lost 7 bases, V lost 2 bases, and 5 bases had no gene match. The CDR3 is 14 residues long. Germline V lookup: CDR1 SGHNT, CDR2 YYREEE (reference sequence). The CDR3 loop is CASSLPDRDNTIYF. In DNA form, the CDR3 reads TGTGCCAGCAGCTTACCGGACAGGGATAACACCATATATTTT.

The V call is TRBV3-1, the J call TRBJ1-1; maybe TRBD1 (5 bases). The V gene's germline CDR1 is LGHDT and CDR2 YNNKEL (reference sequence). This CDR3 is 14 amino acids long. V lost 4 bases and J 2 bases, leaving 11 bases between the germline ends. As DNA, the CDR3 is TGTGCCAGCAGCCGAGGGGAGTTTAACACTGAAGCTTTCTTT. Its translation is CASSRGEFNTEAFF.

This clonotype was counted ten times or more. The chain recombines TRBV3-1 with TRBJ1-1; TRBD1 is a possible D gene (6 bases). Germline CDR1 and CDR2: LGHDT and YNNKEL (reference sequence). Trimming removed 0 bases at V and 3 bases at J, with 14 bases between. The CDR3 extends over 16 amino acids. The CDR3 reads CASSQDSGGGYTEAFF. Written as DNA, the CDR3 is TGTGCCAGCAGCCAAGATTCGGGGGGCGGGTACACTGAAGCTTTCTTT.

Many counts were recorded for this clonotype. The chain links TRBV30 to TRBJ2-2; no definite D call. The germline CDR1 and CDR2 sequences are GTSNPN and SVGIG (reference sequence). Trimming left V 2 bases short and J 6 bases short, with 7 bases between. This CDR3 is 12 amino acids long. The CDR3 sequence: CAWSPQPGELFF. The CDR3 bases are TGTGCCTGGAGTCCCCAACCCGGGGAGCTGTTTTTT. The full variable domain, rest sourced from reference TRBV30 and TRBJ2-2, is SQTIHQWPATLVQPVGSPLSLECTVEGTSNPNLYWYRQAAGRGLQLLFYSVGIGQISSEVPQNLSASRPQDRQFILSSKKLLLSDSGFYLCAWSPQPGELFFGEGSRLTVL.

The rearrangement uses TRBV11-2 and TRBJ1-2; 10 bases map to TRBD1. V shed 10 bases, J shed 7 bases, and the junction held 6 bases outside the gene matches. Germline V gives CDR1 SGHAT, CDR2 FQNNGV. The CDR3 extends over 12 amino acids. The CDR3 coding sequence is TGTGCCACCGGGACAGGGGCCTTTGGCTACACCTTC. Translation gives CATGTGAFGYTF.

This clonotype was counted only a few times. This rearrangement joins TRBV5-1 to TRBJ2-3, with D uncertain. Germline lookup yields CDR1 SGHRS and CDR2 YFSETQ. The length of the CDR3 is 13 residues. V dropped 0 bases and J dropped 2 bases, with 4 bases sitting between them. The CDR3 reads CASSLDDTDTQYF. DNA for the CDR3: TGCGCCAGCAGCTTGGATGACACAGATACGCAGTATTTT. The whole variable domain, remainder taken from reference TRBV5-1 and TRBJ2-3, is KAGVTQTPRYLIKTRGQQVTLSCSPISGHRSVSWYQQTPGQGLQFLFEYFSETQRNKGNFPGRFSGRQFSNSRSEMNVSTLELGDSALYLCASSLDDTDTQYFGPGTRLTVL.

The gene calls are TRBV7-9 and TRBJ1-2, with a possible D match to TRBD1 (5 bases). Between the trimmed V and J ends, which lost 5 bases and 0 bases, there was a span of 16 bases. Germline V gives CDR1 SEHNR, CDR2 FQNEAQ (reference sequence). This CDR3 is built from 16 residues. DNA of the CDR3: TGTGCCAGCAGCCAGGGAAGGTCTTCGGCTAACTATGGCTACACCTTC. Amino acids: CASSQGRSSANYGYTF.

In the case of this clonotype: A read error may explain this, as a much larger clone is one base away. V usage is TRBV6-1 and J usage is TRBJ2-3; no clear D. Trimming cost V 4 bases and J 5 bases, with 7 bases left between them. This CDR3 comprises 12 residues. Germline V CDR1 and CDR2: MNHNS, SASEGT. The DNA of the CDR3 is TGTGCCAGCAGTGCGATGGTAGATACGCAGTATTTT. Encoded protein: CASSAMVDTQYF.